This passage covers 24 T cell receptor beta chains from one sample sequenced in a study of vaccination and CD4 T cells after COVID-19. Treatment here: roughly 10-day PBMC culture with coronavirus spike peptide pools or control peptides (ViraFEST assay). These TCRs are of unknown antigen specificity. The Oncomine TCR Beta short-read assay was what sequenced the DNA obtained from cultured CD4+ T cells. TCRdb reanalysed the PCR reads using MiXCR and keeps one entry per CDR3 protein. The sample has about 20,000 distinct CDR3 sequences, approximately 40% seen once. The material sequenced was CD4+ T cells from blood, cultured in vitro, taken after SARS-CoV-2 vaccination. The receptors were sampled from a human donor who had recovered from COVID-19.

The table lists this clonotype with a few counts. This sequence joins TRBV29-1 and TRBJ2-5, with D possibly being TRBD2 (5 bases). The CDR3 has 14 residues. Deletions cut 7 bases from V and 1 base from J, with 16 bases between. CDR1 is SQVTM and CDR2 is ANQGSEA in the germline V gene. CDR3 DNA sequence: TGCAGCGCTGCGGATCCGACTACCCAAGAGACCCAGTACTTC. This encodes CSAADPTTQETQYF.

The chain links TRBV6-1 to TRBJ2-1; D not certain. Between the trimmed V and J ends, which lost 6 bases and 0 bases, there was a span of 9 bases. The CDR3 runs to 14 residues. Germline V gene sequence: CDR1 MNHNS, CDR2 SASEGT. CDR3 residues: CASRSQSSYNEQFF. Here the CDR3 DNA reads TGTGCCAGCAGATCGCAGTCCTCCTACAATGAGCAGTTCTTC.

This clonotype appeared once. The J gene is TRBJ2-1, the V gene TRBV18, with 10 nucleotides matching TRBD1. Per germline, CDR1 KGHSH and CDR2 LQKENI. Unmatched junction bases numbered 9, after V lost 2 bases and J lost 5 bases. This CDR3 region has 17 residues. The CDR3 DNA follows: TGTGCCAGCTCACCAGGACTACCGGGACAGGGGAACAATGAGCAGTTCTTC. This sequence encodes CASSPGLPGQGNNEQFF.

This clonotype came up once. The chain recombines TRBV5-1 with TRBJ2-3, with D unresolved. V was clipped by 5 bases and J by 2 bases, with 12 bases between them. CDR1 SGHRS and CDR2 YFSETQ come from the germline V gene. This CDR3 is 14 amino acids long. This CDR3 reads CASRPISTTDTQYF. For the CDR3, the DNA is TGCGCCAGCAGACCCATCTCCACCACAGATACGCAGTATTTT.

The V call is TRBV24-1, the J call TRBJ2-7; D is ambiguous. The length of the CDR3 is 20 residues. Between the trimmed V and J ends, which lost 1 base and 3 bases, there was a span of 27 bases. Germline-derived CDR1 and CDR2 are KGHDR and SFDVKD. In DNA, the CDR3 is TGTGCCACCAGTGATTTAGGTGCACACACCCGCGTTCTTGGCGGCTACGAGCAGTACTTC. Amino acid sequence: CATSDLGAHTRVLGGYEQYF.

This clonotype was recorded a few times. V is TRBV7-8 and J is TRBJ2-7; 10 bases fit TRBD2. The CDR3 is 15 residues long. Germline lookup yields CDR1 SGHVS and CDR2 FQNEAQ. The V segment lost 3 bases and the J segment 2 bases; nucleotides outside the gene matches: 4. The CDR3 DNA sequence: TGTGCCAGCAGCTTTGGACTAGCGGCAACCTACGAGCAGTACTTC. This gives the protein CASSFGLAATYEQYF.

The V gene is TRBV12-3 or TRBV12-4, the J gene TRBJ1-5; D is uncertain. CDR3 length equals 14 residues. V shed 2 bases and J shed 5 bases, with 10 bases lying between them. CDR3 nucleotides: TGTGCCAGCAGTTTATCAGGAGCTCATCAGCCCCAGCATTTT. Translated: CASSLSGAHQPQHF.

The chain recombines TRBV7-3 with TRBJ2-7; 7 bases align to TRBD1. CDR3 length equals 13 residues. From germline, CDR1 is SGHTA and CDR2 FQGTGA. V dropped 3 bases and J dropped 6; count of bases not matched to a gene: 5. This CDR3 is CASSLTGMGEQYF. CDR3 in DNA: TGTGCCAGCAGCTTGACAGGGATGGGCGAGCAGTACTTC. Based on the CDR3 plus reference TRBV7-3 and TRBJ2-7, the full variable domain is GAGVSQTPSNKVTEKGKYVELRCDPISGHTALYWYRQSLGQGPEFLIYFQGTGAADDSGLPNDRFFAVRPEGSVSTLKIQRTERGDSAVYLCASSLTGMGEQYFGPGTRLTVT.

The chain joins TRBV7-9 to TRBJ1-1; D may be TRBD1 (5 bases). The V gene lost 2 bases and the J gene lost 8 bases, with 9 bases spanning the gap. This CDR3 is 12 amino acids long. Germline V gives CDR1 SEHNR, CDR2 FQNEAQ (reference sequence). CDR3 sequence (DNA): TGTGCCAGCAGCTTATTGGGGGGAGAAGCTTTCTTT. This codes for CASSLLGGEAFF. Full variable domain (outside the CDR3, taken from reference TRBV7-9 and TRBJ1-1): DTGVSQNPRHKITKRGQNVTFRCDPISEHNRLYWYRQTLGQGPEFLTYFQNEAQLEKSRLLSDRFSAERPKGSFSTLEIQRTEQGDSAMYLCASSLLGGEAFFGQGTRLTVV.

The rearrangement uses TRBV20-1 and TRBJ2-5; D is possibly TRBD2 (5 bases). This CDR3 comprises 13 residues. V was pared by 4 bases and J by 4 bases, with 13 bases between. Germline V gene data show CDR1 as DFQATT and CDR2 as SNEGSKA (reference sequence). The CDR3 protein is CSAIFGDRETQYF. Here the CDR3 DNA reads TGCAGTGCTATCTTCGGGGATCGAGAGACCCAGTACTTC.

This clonotype was found a few times. The CDR3 region has the DNA TGTGCCAGCAGCTTAGTAGTAGGGGGCGTAGGCTATGGCTACACCTTC. It codes for CASSLVVGGVGYGYTF. The chain is built from TRBV7-2 and TRBJ1-2, with 7 nucleotides matching TRBD1. The V gene end was trimmed by 1 base and the J gene end by 4 bases; junction bases not matched to a gene: 9. The CDR3 contains 16 residues. Germline assignment: CDR1 SGHTA and CDR2 FQGNSA.

The CDR3 region is CASSSDSYEQYF. CDR3 DNA: TGTGCCAGCAGTTCGGACAGCTACGAGCAGTACTTC. The chain links TRBV12-3 or TRBV12-4 to TRBJ2-7, with a weak D call TRBD1 (6 bases). V was shortened by 4 bases and J by 3 bases, with 7 bases between the two germline ends. The CDR3 spans 12 residues.

By sample share, this clonotype is medium-sized. The chain uses TRBV6-1 and TRBJ1-2; TRBD1 matches 8 bases. Germline V gene data show CDR1 as MNHNS and CDR2 as SASEGT. V shed 5 bases, J shed 5 bases, and the junction held 10 bases outside the gene matches. The CDR3 runs to 15 residues. CDR3 nucleotides: TGTGCCAGCAGTCCAAGGACAGGGAACCTTTATGGCTACACCTTC. Protein sequence: CASSPRTGNLYGYTF.

This clonotype was observed a few times. The chain carries TRBV20-1 and TRBJ2-7; 9 bases match TRBD1. Germline assignment: CDR1 DFQATT and CDR2 SNEGSKA (reference sequence). The J segment lost 3 bases and the V segment lost 4 bases, leaving 7 bases of the junction unmatched. This CDR3 has 14 amino acids. The CDR3 DNA follows: TGCAGTGCTACGGGACAGGGAATGATCTACGAGCAGTACTTC. Protein product: CSATGQGMIYEQYF.

The chain joins TRBV20-1 to TRBJ2-3, with 11 bases identical to TRBD2. V lost 6 bases and J lost 9; bases outside the gene matches: 8. CDR1 DFQATT and CDR2 SNEGSKA come from the germline V gene (reference sequence). The CDR3 length is 13 residues. The CDR3 region has the DNA TGCAGTGCAACTAGCGGGGGAAGAAGGACGCAGTATTTT. Translation gives CSATSGGRRTQYF.

The chain joins TRBV10-3 to TRBJ2-5; D is ambiguous. The CDR3 is 14 amino acids. V was trimmed by 3 bases and J by 5 bases, leaving 13 bases between them. From germline, CDR1 is ENHRY and CDR2 SYGVKD. Here the CDR3 reads CAISDSGRTETQYF. The CDR3 coding sequence is TGTGCCATCAGTGATTCGGGCCGTACGGAGACCCAGTACTTC.

The gene calls are TRBV7-9 and TRBJ1-4; 11 bases map to TRBD1. Looked up from germline, CDR1 is SEHNR and CDR2 is FQNEAQ (reference sequence). This CDR3 comprises 17 residues. The V segment lost 2 bases and the J segment 7 bases; nucleotides outside the gene matches: 9. CDR3 DNA sequence: TGTGCCAGCAGCTTACTCGGACAGGGGGCAAGCGGTGAAAAACTGTTTTTT. Translating it yields CASSLLGQGASGEKLFF. Looking up the rest from reference TRBV7-9 and TRBJ1-4 gives the full variable domain: DTGVSQNPRHKITKRGQNVTFRCDPISEHNRLYWYRQTLGQGPEFLTYFQNEAQLEKSRLLSDRFSAERPKGSFSTLEIQRTEQGDSAMYLCASSLLGQGASGEKLFFGSGTQLSVL.

This clonotype was observed once. The rearrangement joins TRBV29-1 to TRBJ2-2, with D tentatively TRBD1 (6 bases). CDR1 and CDR2 from the germline V gene are SQVTM and ANQGSEA. The CDR3 is 11 amino acids. V lost 4 bases and J 15 bases, leaving 15 bases between the germline ends. CDR3 in amino acids: CSVGGQTGVFF. CDR3 nucleotides: TGCAGCGTTGGGGGACAAACCGGGGTGTTTTTT.

The V gene is TRBV20-1, the J gene TRBJ2-1, with 7 bases matching TRBD1. Germline CDR1 DFQATT, CDR2 SNEGSKA (reference sequence). With 3 bases clipped from V and 2 bases from J, the junction kept 4 bases outside the gene matches. The CDR3 length is 14 residues. CDR3 bases: TGCAGTGCTAGGGACAGGTACACCTACAATGAGCAGTTCTTC. It yields the protein CSARDRYTYNEQFF.

The V call is TRBV7-2, the J call TRBJ2-7; no definite D call. Trimming cost V 4 bases and J 3 bases, with 7 bases left between them. CDR3 length equals 12 residues. Germline V lookup: CDR1 SGHTA, CDR2 FQGNSA. The CDR3 here is CASSSLNYEQYF. The CDR3 DNA sequence: TGTGCCAGCAGCTCCCTCAACTACGAGCAGTACTTC.

A few counts support this clonotype. The chain couples TRBV24-1 to TRBJ2-2; TRBD1 matches at 10 bases. The CDR3 is made up of 17 amino acids. V gave up 5 bases and J gave up 0 bases; unmatched junction bases: 5. Germline V gene lookup returns CDR1 KGHDR and CDR2 SFDVKD. The CDR3 DNA reads TGTGCCACCAGTGGGGACAGGGGACCTCCGAACACCGGGGAGCTGTTTTTT. Its translation: CATSGDRGPPNTGELFF.

Note on this clonotype: Germline is not matched at one junction end, which may reflect a read error. The CDR3 loop reads CASRFLSGGPGNIIYF. The CDR3, as DNA: TGTGCCAGCAGATTCCTATCAGGGGGACCTGGAAACATCATATATTTT. This sequence joins TRBV6-1 and TRBJ1-3; 7 bases line up with TRBD1. Germline CDR1 reads MNHNS; CDR2 reads SASEGT. The CDR3 sequence is 16 residues long.

This sequence joins TRBV7-2 and TRBJ1-5; D is unclear. This CDR3 is built from 15 residues. The V and J ends lost 4 bases and 1 base respectively, with 11 bases between them. Looked up from germline, CDR1 is SGHTA and CDR2 is FQGNSA. CDR3 DNA sequence: TGTGCCAGCAGCTCCTCAGGAGGCAGCAATCAGCCCCAGCATTTT. Its protein product is CASSSSGGSNQPQHF.

In this sample, this clonotype turned up a few times. J is TRBJ2-7 and V is TRBV7-8; no reliable D call. The germline V gene has CDR1 SGHVS and CDR2 FQNEAQ. Trimming removed 5 bases at V and 0 bases at J, with 17 bases between. CDR3 length equals 16 residues. This CDR3 reads CASSPRAYKTSYEQYF. The CDR3 DNA follows: TGTGCCAGCAGCCCCCGTGCGTACAAGACCTCCTACGAGCAGTACTTC.